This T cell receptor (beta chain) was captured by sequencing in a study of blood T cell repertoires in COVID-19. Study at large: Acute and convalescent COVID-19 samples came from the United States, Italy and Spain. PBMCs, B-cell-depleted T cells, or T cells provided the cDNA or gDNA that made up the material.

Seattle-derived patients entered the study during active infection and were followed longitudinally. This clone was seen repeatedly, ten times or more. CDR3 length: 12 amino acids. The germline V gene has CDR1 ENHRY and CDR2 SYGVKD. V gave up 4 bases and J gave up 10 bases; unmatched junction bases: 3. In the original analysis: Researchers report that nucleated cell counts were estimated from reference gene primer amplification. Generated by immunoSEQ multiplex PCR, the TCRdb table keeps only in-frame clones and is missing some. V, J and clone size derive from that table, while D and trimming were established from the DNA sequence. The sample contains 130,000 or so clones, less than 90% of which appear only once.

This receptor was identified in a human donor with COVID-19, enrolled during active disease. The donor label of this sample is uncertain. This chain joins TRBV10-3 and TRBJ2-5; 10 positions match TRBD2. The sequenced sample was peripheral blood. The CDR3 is CAISVSGRIQYF. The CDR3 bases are TGTGCCATCAGTGTTAGCGGGAGGATCCAGTACTTC.